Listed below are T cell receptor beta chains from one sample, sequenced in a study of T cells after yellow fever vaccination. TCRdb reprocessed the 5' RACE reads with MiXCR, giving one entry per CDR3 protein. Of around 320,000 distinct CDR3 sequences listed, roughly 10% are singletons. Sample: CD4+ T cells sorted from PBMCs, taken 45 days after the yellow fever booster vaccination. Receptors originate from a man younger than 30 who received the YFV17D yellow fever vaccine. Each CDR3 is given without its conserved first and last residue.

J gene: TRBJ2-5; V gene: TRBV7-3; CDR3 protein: ASSDRLAGVETQY
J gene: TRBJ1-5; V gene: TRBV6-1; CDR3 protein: ASDPRGLQPQH
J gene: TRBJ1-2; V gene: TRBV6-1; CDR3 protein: ASSSDIIDIFYT
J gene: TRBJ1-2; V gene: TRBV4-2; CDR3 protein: ASSQDTVYGYT
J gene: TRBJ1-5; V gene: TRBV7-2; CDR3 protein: ASSLAQNQPQH
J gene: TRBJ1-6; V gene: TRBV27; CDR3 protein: ASSQRTVGPLH
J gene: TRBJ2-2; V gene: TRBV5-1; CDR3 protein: ASSVQGDGELF
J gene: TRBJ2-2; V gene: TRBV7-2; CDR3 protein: ASSPRTVEAGELF
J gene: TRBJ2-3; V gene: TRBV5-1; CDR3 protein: ASNFGQGGTDTQY
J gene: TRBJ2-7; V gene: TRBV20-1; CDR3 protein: SARYRGDEQY
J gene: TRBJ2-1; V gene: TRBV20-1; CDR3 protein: SAPDRGNEQF
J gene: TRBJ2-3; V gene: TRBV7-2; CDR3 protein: ASSRRRVTDTQY
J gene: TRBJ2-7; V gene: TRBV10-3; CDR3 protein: AIMAGQGGAYEQY
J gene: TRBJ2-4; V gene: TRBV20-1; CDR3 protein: SASVQIGDIQY
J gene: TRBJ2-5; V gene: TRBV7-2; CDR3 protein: ASSSRTSGGSSGETQY
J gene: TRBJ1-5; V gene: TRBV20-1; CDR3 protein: SARVGQQPQH
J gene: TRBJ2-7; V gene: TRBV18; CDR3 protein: ASSPSGQGSSYEQY
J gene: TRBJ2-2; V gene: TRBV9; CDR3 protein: ASSPRLGTGELF
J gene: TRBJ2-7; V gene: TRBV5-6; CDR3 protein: ASSFRWSSYEQY
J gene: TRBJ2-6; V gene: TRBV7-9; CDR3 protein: ASSHKTGANVLT
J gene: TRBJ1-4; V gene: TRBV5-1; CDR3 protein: ASSRAGLNEKLF
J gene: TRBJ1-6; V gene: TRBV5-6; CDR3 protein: ASSPRSSYNSPLH
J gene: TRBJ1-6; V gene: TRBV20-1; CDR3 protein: SARGDRVYSPLH
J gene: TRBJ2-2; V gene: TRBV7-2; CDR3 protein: ASSSLAGGTGELF
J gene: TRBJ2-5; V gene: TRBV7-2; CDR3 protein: ASSLAAQETQY
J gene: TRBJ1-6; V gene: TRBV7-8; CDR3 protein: ASSYRESSYNSPLH
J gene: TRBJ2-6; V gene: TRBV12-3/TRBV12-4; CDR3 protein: ASSPGYSGANVLT
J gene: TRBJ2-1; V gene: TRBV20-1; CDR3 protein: SAPGNGLYNEQF
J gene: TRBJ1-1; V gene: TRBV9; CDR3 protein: ASVGQSGTEAF
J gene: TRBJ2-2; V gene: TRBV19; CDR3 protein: ASKVASVNTGELF
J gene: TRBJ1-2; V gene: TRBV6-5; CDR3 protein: ASSPGSAYGYT
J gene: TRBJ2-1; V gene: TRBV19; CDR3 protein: ASSLRLGVNYNEQF